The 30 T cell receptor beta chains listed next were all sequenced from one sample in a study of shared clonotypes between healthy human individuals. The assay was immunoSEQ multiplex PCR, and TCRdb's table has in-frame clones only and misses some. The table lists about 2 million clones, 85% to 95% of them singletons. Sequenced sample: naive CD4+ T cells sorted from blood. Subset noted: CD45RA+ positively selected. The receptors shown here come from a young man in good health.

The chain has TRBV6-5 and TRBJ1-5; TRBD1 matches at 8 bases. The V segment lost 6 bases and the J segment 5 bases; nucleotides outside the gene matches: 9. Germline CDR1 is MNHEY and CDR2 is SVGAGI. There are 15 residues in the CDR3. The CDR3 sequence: CASSARGRGHQPQHF. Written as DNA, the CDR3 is TGTGCCAGCAGCGCCAGGGGGCGCGGACATCAGCCCCAGCATTTT.

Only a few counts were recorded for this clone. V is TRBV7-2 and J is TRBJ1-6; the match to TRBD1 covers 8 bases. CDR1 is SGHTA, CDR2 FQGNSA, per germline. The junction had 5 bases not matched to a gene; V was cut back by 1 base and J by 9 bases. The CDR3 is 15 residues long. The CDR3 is CASSLEGRGLSPLHF. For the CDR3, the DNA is TGTGCCAGCAGCTTAGAGGGCAGGGGGCTTTCACCCCTCCACTTT.

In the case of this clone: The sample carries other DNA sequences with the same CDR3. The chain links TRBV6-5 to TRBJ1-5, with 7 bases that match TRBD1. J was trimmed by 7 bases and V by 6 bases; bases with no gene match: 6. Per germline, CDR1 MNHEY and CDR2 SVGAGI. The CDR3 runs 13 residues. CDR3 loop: CASSYDRDQPQHF. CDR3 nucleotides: TGTGCCAGCAGCTACGACAGGGACCAGCCCCAGCATTTT.

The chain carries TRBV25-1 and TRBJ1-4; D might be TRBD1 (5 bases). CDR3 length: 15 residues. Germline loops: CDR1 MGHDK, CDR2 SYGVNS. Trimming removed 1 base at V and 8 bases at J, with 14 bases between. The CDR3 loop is CASSESKGESEKLFF. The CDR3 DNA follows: TGTGCCAGCAGTGAATCGAAAGGGGAAAGCGAAAAACTGTTTTTT.

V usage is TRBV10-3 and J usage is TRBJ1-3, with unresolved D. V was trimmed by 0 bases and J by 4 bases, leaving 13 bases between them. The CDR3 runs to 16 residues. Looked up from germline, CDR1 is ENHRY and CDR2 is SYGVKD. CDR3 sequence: CAISESGIKQGNTIYF. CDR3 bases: TGTGCCATCAGTGAGTCGGGAATTAAACAGGGAAACACCATATATTTT.

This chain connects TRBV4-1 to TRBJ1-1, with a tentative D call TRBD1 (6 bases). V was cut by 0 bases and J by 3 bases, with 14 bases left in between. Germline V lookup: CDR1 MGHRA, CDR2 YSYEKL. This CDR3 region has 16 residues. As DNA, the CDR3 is TGCGCCAGCAGCCAAGACCAGCCTACAGGGTACACTGAAGCTTTCTTT. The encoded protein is CASSQDQPTGYTEAFF.

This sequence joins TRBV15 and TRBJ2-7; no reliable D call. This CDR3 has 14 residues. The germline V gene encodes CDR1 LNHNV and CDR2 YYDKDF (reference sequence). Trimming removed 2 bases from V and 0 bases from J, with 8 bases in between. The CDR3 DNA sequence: TGTGCCACCAGCAGACAGGAGCCCTCCTACGAGCAGTACTTC. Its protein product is CATSRQEPSYEQYF. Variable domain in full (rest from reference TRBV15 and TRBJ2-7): DAMVIQNPRYQVTQFGKPVTLSCSQTLNHNVMYWYQQKSSQAPKLLFHYYDKDFNNEADTPDNFQSRRPNTSFCFLDIRSPGLGDTAMYLCATSRQEPSYEQYFGPGTRLTVT.

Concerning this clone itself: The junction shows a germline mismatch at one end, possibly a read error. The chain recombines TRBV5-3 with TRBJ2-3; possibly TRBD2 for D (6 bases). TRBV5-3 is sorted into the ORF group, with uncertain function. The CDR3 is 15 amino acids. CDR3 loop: CASSLVGSGWDTQYF. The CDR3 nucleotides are TGTGCCAGCAGCTTGGTAGGGAGCGGGTGGGATACGCAGTATTTT.

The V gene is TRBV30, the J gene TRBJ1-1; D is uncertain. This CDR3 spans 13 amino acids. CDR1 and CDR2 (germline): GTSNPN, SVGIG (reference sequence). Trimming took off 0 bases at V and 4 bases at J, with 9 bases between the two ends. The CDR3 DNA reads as TGTGCCTGGAGTGTAAGTGGGAGCACTGAAGCTTTCTTT. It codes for CAWSVSGSTEAFF.

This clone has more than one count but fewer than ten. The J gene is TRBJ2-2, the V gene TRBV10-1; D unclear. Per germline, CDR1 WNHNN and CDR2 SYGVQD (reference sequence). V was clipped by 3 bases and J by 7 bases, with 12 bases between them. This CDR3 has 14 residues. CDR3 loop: CASSDGSQGGELFF. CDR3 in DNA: TGCGCCAGCAGTGATGGTAGCCAAGGCGGGGAGCTGTTTTTT.

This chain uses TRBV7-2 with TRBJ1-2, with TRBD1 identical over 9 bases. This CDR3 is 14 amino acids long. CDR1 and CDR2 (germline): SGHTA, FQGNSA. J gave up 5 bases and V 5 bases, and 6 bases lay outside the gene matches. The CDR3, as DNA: TGTGCCAGCAGCCTCGGGACAGGGAGATATGGCTACACCTTC. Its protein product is CASSLGTGRYGYTF.

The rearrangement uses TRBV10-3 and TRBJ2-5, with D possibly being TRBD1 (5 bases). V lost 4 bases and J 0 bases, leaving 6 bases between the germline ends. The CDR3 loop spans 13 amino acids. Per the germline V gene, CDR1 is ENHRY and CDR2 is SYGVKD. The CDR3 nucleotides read TGTGCCATCAGTGGACAGCACCAAGAGACCCAGTACTTC. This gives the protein CAISGQHQETQYF.

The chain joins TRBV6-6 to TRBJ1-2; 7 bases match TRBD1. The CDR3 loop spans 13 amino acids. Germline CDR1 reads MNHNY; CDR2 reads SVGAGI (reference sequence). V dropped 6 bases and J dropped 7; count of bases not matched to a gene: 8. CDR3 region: CASSPQGRGGYTF. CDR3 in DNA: TGTGCCAGCAGCCCACAGGGGAGGGGTGGCTACACCTTC.

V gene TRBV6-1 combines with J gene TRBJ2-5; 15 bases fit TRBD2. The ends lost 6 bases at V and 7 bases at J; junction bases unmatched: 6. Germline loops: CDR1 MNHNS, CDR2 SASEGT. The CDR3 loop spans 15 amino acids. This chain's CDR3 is CASSFGLAGGGTQYF. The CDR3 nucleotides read TGTGCCAGCAGCTTTGGACTAGCGGGAGGGGGGACCCAGTACTTC.

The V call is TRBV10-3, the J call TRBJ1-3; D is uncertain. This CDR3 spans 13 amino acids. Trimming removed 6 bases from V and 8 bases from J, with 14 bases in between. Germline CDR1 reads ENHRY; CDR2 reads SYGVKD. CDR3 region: CAIRNGDTDTIYF. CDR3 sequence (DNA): TGTGCCATCAGAAACGGGGATACGGACACCATATATTTT.

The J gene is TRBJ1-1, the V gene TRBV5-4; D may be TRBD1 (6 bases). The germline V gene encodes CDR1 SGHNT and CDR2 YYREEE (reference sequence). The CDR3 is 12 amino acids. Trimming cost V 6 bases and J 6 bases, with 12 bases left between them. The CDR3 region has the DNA TGTGCCAGCAACGCGAGGGGGGCTGAAGCTTTCTTT. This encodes CASNARGAEAFF.

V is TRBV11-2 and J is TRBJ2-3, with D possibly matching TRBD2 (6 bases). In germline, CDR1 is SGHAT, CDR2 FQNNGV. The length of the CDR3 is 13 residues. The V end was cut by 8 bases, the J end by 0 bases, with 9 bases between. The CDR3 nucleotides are TGTGCCAGCTCCGGGACTAGCACAGATACGCAGTATTTT. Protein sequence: CASSGTSTDTQYF.

DNA of the CDR3: TGTGCCAGCAGCTTGTCGGGAGGGAACAATGAGCAGTTCTTC. It encodes CASSLSGGNNEQFF. This chain connects TRBV11-2 to TRBJ2-1; TRBD2 agrees at 8 bases. The CDR3 is 14 residues long. Germline CDR1 and CDR2: SGHAT and FQNNGV. After removal of 3 bases from V and 5 bases from J, the junction contained 3 bases not matched to a gene.

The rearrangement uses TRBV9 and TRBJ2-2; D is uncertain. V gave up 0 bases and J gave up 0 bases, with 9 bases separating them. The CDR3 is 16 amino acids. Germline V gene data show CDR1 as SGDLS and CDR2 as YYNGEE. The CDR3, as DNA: TGTGCCAGCAGCGTAGTGGCATTAGCGAACACCGGGGAGCTGTTTTTT. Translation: CASSVVALANTGELFF.

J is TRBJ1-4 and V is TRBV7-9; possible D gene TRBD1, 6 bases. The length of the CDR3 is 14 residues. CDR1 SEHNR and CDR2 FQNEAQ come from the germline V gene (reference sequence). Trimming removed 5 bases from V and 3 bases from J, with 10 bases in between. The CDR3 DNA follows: TGTGCCAGCAGCCGGACAGCCCCTAATGAAAAACTGTTTTTT. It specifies CASSRTAPNEKLFF.

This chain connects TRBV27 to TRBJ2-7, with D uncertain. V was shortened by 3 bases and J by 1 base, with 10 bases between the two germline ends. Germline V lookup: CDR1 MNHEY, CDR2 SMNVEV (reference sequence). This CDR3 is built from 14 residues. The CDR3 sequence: CASSLVWGSYEQYF. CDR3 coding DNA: TGTGCCAGCAGTTTGGTTTGGGGTTCCTACGAGCAGTACTTC.

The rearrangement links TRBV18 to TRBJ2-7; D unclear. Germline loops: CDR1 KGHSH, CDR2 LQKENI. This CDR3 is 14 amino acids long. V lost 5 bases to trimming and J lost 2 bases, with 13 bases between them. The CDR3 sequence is CASSTAVLTYEQYF. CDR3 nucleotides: TGTGCCAGCTCAACGGCCGTGCTGACCTACGAGCAGTACTTC.

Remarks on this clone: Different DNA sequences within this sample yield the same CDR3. The CDR3 DNA is TGTGCCAGCAGCCTGGACAGGGTCACAGATACGCAGTATTTT. This translates into CASSLDRVTDTQYF. The chain is built from TRBV11-3 and TRBJ2-3; 8 bases are a match to TRBD1. CDR3 length: 14 residues. Looked up from germline, CDR1 is SGHNT and CDR2 is YENEEA. With 5 bases clipped from V and 2 bases from J, the junction kept 3 bases outside the gene matches.

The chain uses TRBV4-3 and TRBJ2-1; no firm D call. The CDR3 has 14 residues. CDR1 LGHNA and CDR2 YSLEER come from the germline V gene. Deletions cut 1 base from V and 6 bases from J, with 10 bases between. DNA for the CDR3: TGCGCCAGCAGCCAAGTCTTTAGTTCCAATGAGCAGTTCTTC. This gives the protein CASSQVFSSNEQFF.

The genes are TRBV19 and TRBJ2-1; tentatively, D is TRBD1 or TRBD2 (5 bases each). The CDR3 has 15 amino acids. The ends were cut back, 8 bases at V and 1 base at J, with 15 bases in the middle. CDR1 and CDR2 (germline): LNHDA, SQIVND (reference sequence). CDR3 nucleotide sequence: TGTGCCAGTGGCCCGGGACCACAATCCTACAATGAGCAGTTCTTC. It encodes CASGPGPQSYNEQFF.

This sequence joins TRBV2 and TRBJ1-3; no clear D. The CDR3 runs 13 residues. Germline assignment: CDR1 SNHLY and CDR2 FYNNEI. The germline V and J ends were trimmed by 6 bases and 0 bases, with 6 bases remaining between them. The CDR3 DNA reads TGTGCCAGCAGGTACAGCTCTGGAAACACCATATATTTT. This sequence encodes CASRYSSGNTIYF.

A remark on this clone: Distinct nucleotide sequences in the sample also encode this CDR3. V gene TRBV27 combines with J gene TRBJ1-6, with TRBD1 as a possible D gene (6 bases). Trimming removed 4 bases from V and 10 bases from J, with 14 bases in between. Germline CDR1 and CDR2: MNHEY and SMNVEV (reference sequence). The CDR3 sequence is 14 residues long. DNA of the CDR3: TGTGCCAGCAGTTATCGGGGGCTAAACTCACCCCTCCACTTT. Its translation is CASSYRGLNSPLHF.

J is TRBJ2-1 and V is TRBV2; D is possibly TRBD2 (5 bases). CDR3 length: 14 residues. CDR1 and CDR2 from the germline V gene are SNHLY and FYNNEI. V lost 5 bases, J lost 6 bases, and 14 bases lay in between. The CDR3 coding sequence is TGTGCCAGCAGTTCACTAGAGGTCGTCAATGAGCAGTTCTTC. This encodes CASSSLEVVNEQFF.

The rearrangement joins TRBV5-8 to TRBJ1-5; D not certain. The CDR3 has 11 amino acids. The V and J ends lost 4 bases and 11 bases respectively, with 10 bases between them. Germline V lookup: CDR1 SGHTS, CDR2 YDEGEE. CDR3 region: CASSPGRAQHF. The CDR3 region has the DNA TGTGCCAGCAGCCCGGGCCGAGCCCAGCATTTT.

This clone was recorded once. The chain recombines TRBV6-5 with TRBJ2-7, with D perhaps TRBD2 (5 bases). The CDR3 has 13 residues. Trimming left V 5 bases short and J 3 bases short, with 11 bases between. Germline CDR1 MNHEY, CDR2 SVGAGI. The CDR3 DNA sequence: TGTGCCAGCAGTCGGACTGACCACTACGAGCAGTACTTC. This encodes CASSRTDHYEQYF.